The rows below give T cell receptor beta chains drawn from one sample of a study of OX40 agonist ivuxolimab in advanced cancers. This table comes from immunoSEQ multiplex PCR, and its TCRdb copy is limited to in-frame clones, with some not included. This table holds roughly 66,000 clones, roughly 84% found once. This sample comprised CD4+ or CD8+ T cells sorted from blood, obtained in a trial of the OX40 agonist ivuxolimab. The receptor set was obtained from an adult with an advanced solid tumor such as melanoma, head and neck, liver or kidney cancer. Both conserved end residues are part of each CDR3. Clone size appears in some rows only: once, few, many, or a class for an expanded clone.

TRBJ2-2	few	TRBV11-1	CASTRGQPSTGELFF
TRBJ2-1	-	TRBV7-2	CASSLIAGAYNEQFF
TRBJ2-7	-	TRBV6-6	CASSYASGGAWQYF
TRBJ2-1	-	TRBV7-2	CASSLGYGSYNEQFF
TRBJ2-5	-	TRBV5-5	CASSSGDFLETQYF
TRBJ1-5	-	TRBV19	CASLRVNSNQPQHF
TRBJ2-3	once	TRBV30	CAWTMGLSTDTQYF
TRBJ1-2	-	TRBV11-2	CASSASDTGRFGYTF
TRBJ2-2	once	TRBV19	CASSSPGRAGELFF
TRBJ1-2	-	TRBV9	CASSTIWGGDGYTF
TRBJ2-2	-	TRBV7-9	CASSLGGGTGELFF
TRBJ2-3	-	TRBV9	CASSVEGGRVSAQYF
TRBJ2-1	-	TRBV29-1	CSVEPEREQFF
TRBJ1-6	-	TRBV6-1	CASSEVVPPLHF
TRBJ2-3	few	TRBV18	CASSPSTDTQYF
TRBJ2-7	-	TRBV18	CASSPSRQGTYEQYF
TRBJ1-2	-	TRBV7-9	CASSLGQAANYGYTF
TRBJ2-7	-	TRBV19	CASSARLAGGSYEQYF
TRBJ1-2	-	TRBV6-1	CASTKTDNFYGYTF
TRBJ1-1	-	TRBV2	CASKGASRSTEAFF
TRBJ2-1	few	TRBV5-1	CASSLVGGAIYNEQFF
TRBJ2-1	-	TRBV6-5	CASSYDRVNEQFF
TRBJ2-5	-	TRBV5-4	CASSLGGRPRLETQYF
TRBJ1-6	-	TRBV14	CASSGDGGSSPLHF
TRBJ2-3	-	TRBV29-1	CSVGLDPTDTQYF
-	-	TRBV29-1	CSVAVADYEQYF
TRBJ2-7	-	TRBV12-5	CASGSYEQYF
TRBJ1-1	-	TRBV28	CASSGAWTEAFF
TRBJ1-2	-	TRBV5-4	CASSPSGNGYTF
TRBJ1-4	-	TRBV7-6	CASSLAAFDEKLFF
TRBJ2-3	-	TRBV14	CASSQITGSALPSTDTQYF
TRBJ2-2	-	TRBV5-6	CASSTKGAGMTGELFF
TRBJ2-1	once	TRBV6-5	CASSLDPYNEQFF
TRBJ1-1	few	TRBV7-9	CASSLAQNTEAFF
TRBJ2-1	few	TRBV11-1	CASSLTSGDYNEQFF
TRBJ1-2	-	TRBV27	CASSTTGTVYGYTF
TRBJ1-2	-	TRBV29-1	CSVEIRDTRFLYTF
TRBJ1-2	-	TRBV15	CATSRDRRTSGGYTF
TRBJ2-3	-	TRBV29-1	CSGGRGVTDTQYF
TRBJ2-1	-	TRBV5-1	CASSLQDNEQFF
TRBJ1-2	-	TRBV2	CASTRTREGYTF
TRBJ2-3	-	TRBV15	CATSSGAWTTQYF
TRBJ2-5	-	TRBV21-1	CASSKVGVHERETQYF
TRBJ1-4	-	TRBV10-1	CASSEIRAGKLFF
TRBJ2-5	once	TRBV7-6	CASSQLAGGPETQYF
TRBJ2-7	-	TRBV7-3	CASSLSHQDPGSWQYF